Only a few counts were recorded for the clone carrying this T cell receptor beta chain. The antigen remains undetermined. TCRdb reprocessed the 5' RACE reads via MiXCR and lists one record per CDR3 protein. The sample carries about 170,000 distinct CDR3 sequences, 8% to 13% recorded once. Germline V gene lookup returns CDR1 SGHTA and CDR2 FQGNSA. The CDR3 totals 13 residues. With 8 bases removed from V and 4 bases from J, the gap between germline ends came to 12 bases. The record originates from a study of T cells after yellow fever vaccination. Turning to the study itself: With SMART-Seq v4 Ultra Low Input, the fractions containing low cell numbers were prepared. Study conclusions and caveats: At around 95% for CD4 and approximately 89% for CD8, most primary-vaccination clones showed up again after the booster.

This TCR derives from a man aged 18 to 29 who received the YFV17D yellow fever vaccine. This specimen consisted of CD8+ T cells sorted from PBMCs, obtained 15 days after the yellow fever booster vaccination. The genes are TRBV7-2 and TRBJ2-1; D possibly uses TRBD1 or TRBD2 (5 bases each). The CDR3 spells CASAGRGYNEQFF. Written as DNA, the CDR3 is TGTGCCAGCGCAGGGCGAGGGTACAATGAGCAGTTCTTC.